This T cell receptor beta chain was recovered during a study of patients and donors after allogeneic stem cell transplantation. CDR1 SGHDN and CDR2 FVKESK come from the germline V gene. This CDR3 comprises 15 residues. Trimming cost V 1 base and J 5 bases, with 14 bases left between them. This clonotype appeared a single time. TCRdb re-called the RT-PCR reads through MiXCR, storing one row per CDR3 protein. The sample yields approximately 150,000 distinct CDR3 sequences, approximately 30% seen once. Sequenced material: blood, either unsorted or a sorted T cell fraction (not recorded which). The V call is TRBV14, the J call TRBJ1-1, with D perhaps matching TRBD1 (5 bases). The TCR sequence derives from a human donor who was either an allogeneic HSCT recipient or a stem cell or donor lymphocyte infusion donor (not recorded which). It is not recorded whose cells these are; they may come from a transplant donor. The CDR3 DNA sequence: TGTGCCAGCAGCCAAGGCCTGCAGGGATTGACTGAAGCTTTCTTT. Translation: CASSQGLQGLTEAFF.